This entry features one TCR beta chain sequence. Antigen specificity is unknown. The sample comes from a study of CD8+ T cells in alopecia areata. V was trimmed by 2 bases and J by 0 bases, leaving 10 bases between them. Germline CDR1 reads GTSNPN; CDR2 reads SVGIG (reference sequence). This CDR3 spans 14 amino acids. Described treatment: oral pan-JAK inhibitor, 5-10 mg twice daily. Extracted RNA was reverse transcribed into cDNA, the sequencing template. Sequenced by immunoSEQ multiplex PCR; TCRdb stores in-frame clones only, minus some. The table shows about 270,000 clones, with 60% occurring only once. Regarding the study as a whole: For lesional scalp, especially alopecia totalis/universalis, clonality was higher than in normal scalp.

This clonotype was sampled from a human donor with alopecia areata. This specimen consisted of CD4+ T cells sorted from blood, obtained between weeks 51 and 52, from a patient treated with tofacitinib. The genes are TRBV30 and TRBJ1-1; a possible D gene is TRBD1 (5 bases). The CDR3 here is CAWSTGNMNTEAFF. CDR3 bases: TGTGCCTGGAGTACAGGAAATATGAACACTGAAGCTTTCTTT. Full variable domain (rest looked up from reference TRBV30 and TRBJ1-1): SQTIHQWPATLVQPVGSPLSLECTVEGTSNPNLYWYRQAAGRGLQLLFYSVGIGQISSEVPQNLSASRPQDRQFILSSKKLLLSDSGFYLCAWSTGNMNTEAFFGQGTRLTVV.